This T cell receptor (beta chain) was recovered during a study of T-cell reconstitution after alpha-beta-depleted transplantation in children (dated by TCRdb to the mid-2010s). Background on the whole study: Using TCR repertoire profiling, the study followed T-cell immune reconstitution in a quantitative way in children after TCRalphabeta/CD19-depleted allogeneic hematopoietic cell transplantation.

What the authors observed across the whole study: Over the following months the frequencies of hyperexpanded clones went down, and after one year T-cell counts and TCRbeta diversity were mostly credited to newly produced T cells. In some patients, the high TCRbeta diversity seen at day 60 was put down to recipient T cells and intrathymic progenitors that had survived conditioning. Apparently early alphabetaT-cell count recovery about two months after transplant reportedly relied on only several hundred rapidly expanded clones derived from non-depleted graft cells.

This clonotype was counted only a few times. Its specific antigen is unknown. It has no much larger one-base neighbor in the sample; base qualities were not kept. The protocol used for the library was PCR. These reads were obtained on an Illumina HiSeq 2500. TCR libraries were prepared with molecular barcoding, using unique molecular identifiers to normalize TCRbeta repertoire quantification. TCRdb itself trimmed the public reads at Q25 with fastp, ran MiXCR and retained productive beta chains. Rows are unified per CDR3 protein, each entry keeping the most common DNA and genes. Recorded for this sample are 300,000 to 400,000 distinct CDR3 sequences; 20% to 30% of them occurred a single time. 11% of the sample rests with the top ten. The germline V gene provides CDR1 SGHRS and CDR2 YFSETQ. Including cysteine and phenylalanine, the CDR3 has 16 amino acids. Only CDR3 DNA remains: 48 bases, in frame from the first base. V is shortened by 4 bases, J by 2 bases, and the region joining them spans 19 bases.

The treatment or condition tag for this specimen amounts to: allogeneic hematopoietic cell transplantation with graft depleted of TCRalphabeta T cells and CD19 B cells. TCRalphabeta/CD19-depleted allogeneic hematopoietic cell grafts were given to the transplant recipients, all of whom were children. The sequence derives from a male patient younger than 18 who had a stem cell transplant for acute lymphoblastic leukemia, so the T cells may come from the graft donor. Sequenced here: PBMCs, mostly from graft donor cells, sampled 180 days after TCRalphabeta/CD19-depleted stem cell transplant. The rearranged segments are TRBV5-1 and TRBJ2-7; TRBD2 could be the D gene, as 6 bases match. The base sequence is TGCGCCAGCAGCGGGGGAGGTGGGGAATTCACCTACGAGCAGTACTTC. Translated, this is CASSGGGGEFTYEQYF. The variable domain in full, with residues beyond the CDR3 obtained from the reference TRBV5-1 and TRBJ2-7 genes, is KAGVTQTPRYLIKTRGQQVTLSCSPISGHRSVSWYQQTPGQGLQFLFEYFSETQRNKGNFPGRFSGRQFSNSRSEMNVSTLELGDSALYLCASSGGGGEFTYEQYFGPGTRLTVT.